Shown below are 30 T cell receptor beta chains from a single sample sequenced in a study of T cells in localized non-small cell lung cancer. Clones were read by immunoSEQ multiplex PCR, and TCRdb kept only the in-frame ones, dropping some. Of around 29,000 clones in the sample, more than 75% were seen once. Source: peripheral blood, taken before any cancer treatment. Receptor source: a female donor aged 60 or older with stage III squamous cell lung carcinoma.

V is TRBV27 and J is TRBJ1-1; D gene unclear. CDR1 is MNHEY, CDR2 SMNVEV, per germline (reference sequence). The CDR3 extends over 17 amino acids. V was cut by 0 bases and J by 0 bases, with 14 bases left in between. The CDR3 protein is CASSLSYTQALNTEAFF. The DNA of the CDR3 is TGTGCCAGCAGTTTATCGTATACCCAAGCCTTGAACACTGAAGCTTTCTTT.

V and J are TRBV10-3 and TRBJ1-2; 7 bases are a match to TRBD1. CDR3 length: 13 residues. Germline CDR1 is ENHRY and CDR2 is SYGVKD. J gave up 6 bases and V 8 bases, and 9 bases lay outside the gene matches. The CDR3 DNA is TGTGCCATCCGGACCCAGGGGGTGAATGGCTACACCTTC. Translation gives CAIRTQGVNGYTF.

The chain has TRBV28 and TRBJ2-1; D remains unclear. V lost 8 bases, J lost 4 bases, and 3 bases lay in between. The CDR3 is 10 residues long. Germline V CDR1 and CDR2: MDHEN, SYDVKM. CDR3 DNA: TGTGCCAGCGGATACAATGAGCAGTTCTTC. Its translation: CASGYNEQFF. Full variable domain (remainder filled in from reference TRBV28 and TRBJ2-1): DVKVTQSSRYLVKRTGEKVFLECVQDMDHENMFWYRQDPGLGLRLIYFSYDVKMKEKGDIPEGYSVSREKKERFSLILESASTNQTSMYLCASGYNEQFFGPGTRLTVL.

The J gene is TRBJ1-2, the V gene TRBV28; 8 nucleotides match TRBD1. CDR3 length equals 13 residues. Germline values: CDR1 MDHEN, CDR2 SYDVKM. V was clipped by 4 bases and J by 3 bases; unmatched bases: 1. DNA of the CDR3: TGTGCCAGCAGTTGGGGACAGGACTATGGCTACACCTTC. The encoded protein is CASSWGQDYGYTF.

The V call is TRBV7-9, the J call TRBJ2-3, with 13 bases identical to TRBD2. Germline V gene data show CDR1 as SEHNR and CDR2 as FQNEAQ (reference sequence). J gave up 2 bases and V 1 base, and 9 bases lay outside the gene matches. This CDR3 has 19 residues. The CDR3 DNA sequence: TGTGCCAGCAGCTTAGGGACTAGCGGGAGAGGCCCTCACACAGATACGCAGTATTTT. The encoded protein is CASSLGTSGRGPHTDTQYF.

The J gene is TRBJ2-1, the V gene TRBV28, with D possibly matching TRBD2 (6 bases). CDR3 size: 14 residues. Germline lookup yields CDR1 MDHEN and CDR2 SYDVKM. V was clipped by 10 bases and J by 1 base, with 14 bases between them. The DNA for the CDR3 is TGTGCCACCACCTACCGGGGGTCCTACAATGAGCAGTTCTTC. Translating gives CATTYRGSYNEQFF.

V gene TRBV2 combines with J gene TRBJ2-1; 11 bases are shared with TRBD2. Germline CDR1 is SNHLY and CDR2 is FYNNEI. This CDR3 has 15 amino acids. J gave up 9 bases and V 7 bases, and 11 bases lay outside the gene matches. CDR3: CASIETSGIFGEQFF. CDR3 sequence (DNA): TGTGCCAGCATTGAGACTAGCGGGATATTTGGTGAGCAGTTCTTC.

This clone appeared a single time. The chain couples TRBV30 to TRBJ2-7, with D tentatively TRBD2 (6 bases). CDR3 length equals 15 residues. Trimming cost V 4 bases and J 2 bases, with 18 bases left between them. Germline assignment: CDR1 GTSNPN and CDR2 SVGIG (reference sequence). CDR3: CAWTVGGASPYEQYF. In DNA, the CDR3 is TGTGCCTGGACGGTGGGCGGGGCCAGCCCCTACGAGCAGTACTTC.

The CDR3 bases are TGCGCCAGCAGCCAAGAACCGTCGGGGCTAGCGGGGGGCACCACCCCCAATGAGCAGTTCTTC. It specifies CASSQEPSGLAGGTTPNEQFF. This rearrangement joins TRBV4-3 to TRBJ2-1; 11 bases map to TRBD2. The ends lost 0 bases at V and 6 bases at J; junction bases unmatched: 19. Germline V gives CDR1 LGHNA, CDR2 YSLEER. This CDR3 contains 21 residues.

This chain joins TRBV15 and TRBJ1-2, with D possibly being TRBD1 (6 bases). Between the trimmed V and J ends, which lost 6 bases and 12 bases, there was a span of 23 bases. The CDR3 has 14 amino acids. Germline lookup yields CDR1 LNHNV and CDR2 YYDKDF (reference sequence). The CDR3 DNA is TGTGCCACCAGGAACGGTCGTGGGGGGCGTTTGGACACCTTC. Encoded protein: CATRNGRGGRLDTF. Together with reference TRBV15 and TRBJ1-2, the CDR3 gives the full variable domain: DAMVIQNPRYQVTQFGKPVTLSCSQTLNHNVMYWYQQKSSQAPKLLFHYYDKDFNNEADTPDNFQSRRPNTSFCFLDIRSPGLGDTAMYLCATRNGRGGRLDTFGSGTRLTVV.

The CDR3 nucleotides read TGTGCCAGCAGCCCGCGACAGGGACGTTTAAATGAAAAACTGTTTTTT. Translated, it gives CASSPRQGRLNEKLFF. The chain recombines TRBV28 with TRBJ1-4; 7 nucleotides align to TRBD1. The CDR3 loop spans 16 amino acids. V trimming: 6 bases; J trimming: 5 bases; junction bases outside the gene matches: 12. Germline V gene sequence: CDR1 MDHEN, CDR2 SYDVKM.

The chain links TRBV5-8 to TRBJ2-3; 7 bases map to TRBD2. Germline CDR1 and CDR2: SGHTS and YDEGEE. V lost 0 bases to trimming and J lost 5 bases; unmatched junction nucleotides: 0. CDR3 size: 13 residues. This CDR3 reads CASSLAGGDTQYF. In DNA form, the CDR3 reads TGTGCCAGCAGCTTGGCGGGGGGAGATACGCAGTATTTT.

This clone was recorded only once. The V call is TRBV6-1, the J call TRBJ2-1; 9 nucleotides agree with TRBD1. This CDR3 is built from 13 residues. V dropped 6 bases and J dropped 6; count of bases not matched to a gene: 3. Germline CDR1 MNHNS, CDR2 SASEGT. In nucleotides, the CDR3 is TGTGCCAGCAGGACGACAGGGGGCAATGAGCAGTTCTTC. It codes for CASRTTGGNEQFF.

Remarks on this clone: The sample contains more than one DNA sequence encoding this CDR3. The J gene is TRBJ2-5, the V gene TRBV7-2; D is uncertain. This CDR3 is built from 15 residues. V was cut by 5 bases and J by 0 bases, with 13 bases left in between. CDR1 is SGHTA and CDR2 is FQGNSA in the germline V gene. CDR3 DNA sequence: TGTGCCAGCAGCCTAAACGCAGACCACCAAGAGACCCAGTACTTC. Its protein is CASSLNADHQETQYF.

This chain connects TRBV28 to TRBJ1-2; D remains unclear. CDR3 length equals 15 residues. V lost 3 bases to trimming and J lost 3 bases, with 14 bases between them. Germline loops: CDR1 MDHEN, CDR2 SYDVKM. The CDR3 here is CASSLSYIRDYGYTF. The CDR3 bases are TGTGCCAGCAGTTTGTCCTACATCAGAGACTATGGCTACACCTTC.

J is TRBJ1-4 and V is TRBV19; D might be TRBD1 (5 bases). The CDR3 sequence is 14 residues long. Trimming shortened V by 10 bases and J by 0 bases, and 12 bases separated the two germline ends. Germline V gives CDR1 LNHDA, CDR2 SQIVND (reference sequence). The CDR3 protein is CATWGGATNEKLFF. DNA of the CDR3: TGTGCCACCTGGGGCGGGGCAACTAATGAAAAACTGTTTTTT.

The CDR3 coding sequence is TGCGCCAGCAGCTTGGTTACGGGCTACGAGCAGTACTTC. As protein: CASSLVTGYEQYF. The chain employs TRBV5-1 and TRBJ2-5; D unclear. The J call could be wrong; TRBJ2-7 is a better fit for the DNA end. This CDR3 spans 13 amino acids. The germline CDR1 and CDR2 sequences are SGHRS and YFSETQ.

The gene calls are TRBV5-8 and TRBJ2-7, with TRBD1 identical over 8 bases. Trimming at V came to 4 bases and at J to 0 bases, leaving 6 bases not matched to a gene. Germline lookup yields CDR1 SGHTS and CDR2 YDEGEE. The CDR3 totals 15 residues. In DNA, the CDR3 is TGTGCCAGCAGCCCCGGGACAGGAGCCTCCTACGAGCAGTACTTC. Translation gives CASSPGTGASYEQYF.

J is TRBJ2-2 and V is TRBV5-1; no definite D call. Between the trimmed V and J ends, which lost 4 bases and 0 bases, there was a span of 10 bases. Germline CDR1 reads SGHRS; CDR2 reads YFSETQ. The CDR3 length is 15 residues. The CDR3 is CASSPEGPNTGELFF. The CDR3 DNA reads TGCGCCAGCAGCCCGGAAGGCCCGAACACCGGGGAGCTGTTTTTT.

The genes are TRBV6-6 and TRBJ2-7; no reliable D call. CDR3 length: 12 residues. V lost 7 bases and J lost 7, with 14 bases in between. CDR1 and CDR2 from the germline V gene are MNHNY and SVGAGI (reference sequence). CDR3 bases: TGTGCCAGCACCCTAAGTGGGCGGGAGCAGTACTTC. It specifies CASTLSGREQYF.

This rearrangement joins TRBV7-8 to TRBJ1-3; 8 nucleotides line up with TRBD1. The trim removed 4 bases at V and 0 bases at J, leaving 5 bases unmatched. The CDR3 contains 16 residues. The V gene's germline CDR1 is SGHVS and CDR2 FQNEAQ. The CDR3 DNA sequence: TGTGCCAGCAGCTCGCAGGGGGCCTACTCTGGAAACACCATATATTTT. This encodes CASSSQGAYSGNTIYF.

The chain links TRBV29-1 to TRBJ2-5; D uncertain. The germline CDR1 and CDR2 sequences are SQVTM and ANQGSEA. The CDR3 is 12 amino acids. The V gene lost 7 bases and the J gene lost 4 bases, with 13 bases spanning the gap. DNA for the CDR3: TGCAGCGACCTGACGGCGTTAGAGACCCAGTACTTC. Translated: CSDLTALETQYF.

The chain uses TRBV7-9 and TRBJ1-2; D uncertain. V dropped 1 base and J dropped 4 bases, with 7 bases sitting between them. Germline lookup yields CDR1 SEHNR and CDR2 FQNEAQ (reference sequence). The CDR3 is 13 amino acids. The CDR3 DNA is TGTGCCAGCAGCTTAGGAAACATCTATGGCTACACCTTC. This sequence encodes CASSLGNIYGYTF.

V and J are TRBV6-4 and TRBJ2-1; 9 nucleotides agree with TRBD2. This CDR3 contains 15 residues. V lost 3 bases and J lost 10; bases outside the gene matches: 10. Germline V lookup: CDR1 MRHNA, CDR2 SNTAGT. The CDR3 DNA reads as TGTGCCAGCAGTGAGGAGGGGAAGCGGGAGGAGGAGCAGTTCTTC. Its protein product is CASSEEGKREEEQFF.

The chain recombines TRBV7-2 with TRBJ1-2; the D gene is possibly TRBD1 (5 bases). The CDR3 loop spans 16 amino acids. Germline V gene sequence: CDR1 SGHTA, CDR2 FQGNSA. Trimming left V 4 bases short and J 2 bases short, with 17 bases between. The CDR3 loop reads CASSSQGGGFNYGYTF. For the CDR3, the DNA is TGTGCCAGCAGCTCCCAGGGTGGGGGTTTCAACTATGGCTACACCTTC.

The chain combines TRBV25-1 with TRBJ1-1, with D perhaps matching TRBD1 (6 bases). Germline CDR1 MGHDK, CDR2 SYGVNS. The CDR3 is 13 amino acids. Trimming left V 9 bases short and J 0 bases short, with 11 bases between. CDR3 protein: CASRTGMNTEAFF. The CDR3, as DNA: TGTGCCAGTCGCACAGGGATGAACACTGAAGCTTTCTTT.

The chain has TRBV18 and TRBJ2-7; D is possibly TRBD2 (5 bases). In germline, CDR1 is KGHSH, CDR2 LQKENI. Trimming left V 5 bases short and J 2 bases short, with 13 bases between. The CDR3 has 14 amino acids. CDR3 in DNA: TGTGCCAGCTCAAGTTCTCTCGGGGCCTACGAGCAGTACTTC. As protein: CASSSSLGAYEQYF.

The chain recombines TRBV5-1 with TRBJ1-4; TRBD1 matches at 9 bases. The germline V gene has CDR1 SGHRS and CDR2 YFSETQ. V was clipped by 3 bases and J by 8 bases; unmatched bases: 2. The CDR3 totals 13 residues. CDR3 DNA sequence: TGCGCCAGCAGCTGGGGGACAGGGGAAAAACTGTTTTTT. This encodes CASSWGTGEKLFF.

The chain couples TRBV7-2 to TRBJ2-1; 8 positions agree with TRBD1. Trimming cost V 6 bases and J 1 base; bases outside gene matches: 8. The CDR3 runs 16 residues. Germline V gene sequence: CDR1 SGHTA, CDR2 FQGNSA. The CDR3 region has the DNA TGTGCCAGCAGTCAAGCAGGACAGGGTTCCTACAATGAGCAGTTCTTC. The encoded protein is CASSQAGQGSYNEQFF.

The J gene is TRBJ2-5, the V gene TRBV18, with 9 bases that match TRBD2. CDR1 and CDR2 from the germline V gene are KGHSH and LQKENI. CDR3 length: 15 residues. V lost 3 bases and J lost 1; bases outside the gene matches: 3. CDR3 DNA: TGTGCCAGCTCACCGGGGACTAGCCCCCAAGAGACCCAGTACTTC. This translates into CASSPGTSPQETQYF.